These 14 T cell receptor beta chains share one sample of origin, sequenced in a study of blood T cell repertoires in COVID-19. The assay was immunoSEQ multiplex PCR, and TCRdb's table has in-frame clones only and misses some. The sample has roughly 230,000 clones, roughly 89% seen once. The sample was peripheral blood. These receptors originate from a woman between 55 and 75 years old with COVID-19, enrolled during active disease.

The chain couples TRBV18 to TRBJ2-2; TRBD2 matches 8 bases. The CDR3 loop spans 16 amino acids. From germline, CDR1 is KGHSH and CDR2 LQKENI. V trimming: 3 bases; J trimming: 4 bases; junction bases outside the gene matches: 7. The CDR3 DNA sequence: TGTGCCAGCTCACCCGGGCTAGCGGGCCCCACCGGGGAGCTGTTTTTT. As protein: CASSPGLAGPTGELFF.

The chain joins TRBV7-6 to TRBJ1-3; D ambiguous. This CDR3 is built from 16 residues. From germline, CDR1 is SGHVS and CDR2 FNYEAQ. Trimming took 4 bases from V and 0 from J, leaving 13 bases between them. CDR3 sequence (DNA): TGTGCCAGCAGCTCCCAACCACTGAACTCTGGAAACACCATATATTTT. It encodes CASSSQPLNSGNTIYF.

The count of this clone is one. The rearrangement joins TRBV19 to TRBJ2-3; 10 bases fit TRBD1. V dropped 5 bases and J dropped 1; count of bases not matched to a gene: 6. CDR1 and CDR2 from the germline V gene are LNHDA and SQIVND (reference sequence). The CDR3 is made up of 16 amino acids. CDR3 sequence (DNA): TGTGCCAGTAGTGCGGGACAGGGGTTTGGCACAGATACGCAGTATTTT. It translates to CASSAGQGFGTDTQYF. Variable domain in full (rest from reference TRBV19 and TRBJ2-3): DGGITQSPKYLFRKEGQNVTLSCEQNLNHDAMYWYRQDPGQGLRLIYYSQIVNDFQKGDIAEGYSVSREKKESFPLTVTSAQKNPTAFYLCASSAGQGFGTDTQYFGPGTRLTVL.

This chain links TRBV5-1 with TRBJ2-1; perhaps TRBD1 as D (6 bases). The CDR3 runs 16 residues. CDR1 is SGHRS, CDR2 YFSETQ, per germline. The V and J ends lost 4 bases and 6 bases respectively, with 20 bases between them. CDR3 nucleotide sequence: TGCGCCAGCAGCGTACAAACAGGGTACAGCGTCAATGAGCAGTTCTTC. Amino acids: CASSVQTGYSVNEQFF.

The chain couples TRBV9 to TRBJ2-2, with D possibly matching TRBD1 (6 bases). Germline V CDR1 and CDR2: SGDLS, YYNGEE. The V and J ends lost 1 base and 7 bases respectively, with 14 bases between them. The CDR3 runs 15 residues. CDR3: CASSVTSGTLGELFF. CDR3 DNA sequence: TGTGCCAGCAGCGTAACCTCTGGGACACTCGGGGAGCTGTTTTTT.

V gene TRBV6-2 or TRBV6-3 combines with J gene TRBJ1-1; the D gene is possibly TRBD1 (5 bases). Trimming cost V 0 bases and J 0 bases, with 17 bases left between them. In germline, CDR1 is MNHEY, CDR2 SVGEGT. The CDR3 covers 18 residues. Written as DNA, the CDR3 is TGTGCCAGCAGTTACTCAAGGACACGGACTAGCATGAACACTGAAGCTTTCTTT. It is translated as CASSYSRTRTSMNTEAFF.

The J gene is TRBJ1-2, the V gene TRBV7-2, with 9 bases identical to TRBD1. The CDR3 runs 13 residues. Trimming removed 10 bases from V and 7 bases from J; junction bases left unmatched: 10. CDR1 and CDR2 (germline): SGHTA, FQGNSA. This CDR3 reads CATARTGVVGYTF. The DNA for the CDR3 is TGTGCCACTGCTAGGACAGGGGTCGTTGGCTACACCTTC.

The chain combines TRBV19 with TRBJ1-5, with 8 bases matching TRBD1. Trimming took 6 bases from V and 4 from J; bases not matched to a gene: 8. The CDR3 runs 15 residues. CDR1 and CDR2 from the germline V gene are LNHDA and SQIVND (reference sequence). The CDR3 nucleotides read TGTGCCAGTAGAAGGACAGGGTTTGGAAATCAGCCCCAGCATTTT. Encoded protein: CASRRTGFGNQPQHF. The entire variable domain, with the rest obtained from reference TRBV19 and TRBJ1-5, is as follows: DGGITQSPKYLFRKEGQNVTLSCEQNLNHDAMYWYRQDPGQGLRLIYYSQIVNDFQKGDIAEGYSVSREKKESFPLTVTSAQKNPTAFYLCASRRTGFGNQPQHFGDGTRLSIL.

The rearrangement joins TRBV6-2 or TRBV6-3 to TRBJ2-1; D gene unclear. Trimming took 6 bases from V and 6 from J, leaving 12 bases between them. This CDR3 region has 13 residues. Per the germline V gene, CDR1 is MNHEY and CDR2 is SVGEGT. CDR3 residues: CASSKGVGNEQFF. Written as DNA, the CDR3 is TGTGCCAGCAGCAAAGGAGTAGGCAATGAGCAGTTCTTC.

The chain has TRBV27 and TRBJ2-1; 11 bases fit TRBD2. The germline V gene encodes CDR1 MNHEY and CDR2 SMNVEV (reference sequence). The V segment lost 2 bases and the J segment 8 bases; nucleotides outside the gene matches: 5. The CDR3 has 15 amino acids. The CDR3 sequence: CASSLRLAGGYEQFF. In DNA, the CDR3 is TGTGCCAGCAGTTTAAGGCTAGCGGGGGGCTATGAGCAGTTCTTC.

V is TRBV3-1 (or the pseudogene TRBV3-2) and J is TRBJ1-1; 9 bases align to TRBD1. This CDR3 spans 14 amino acids. The J segment lost 5 bases and the V segment lost 6 bases, leaving 7 bases of the junction unmatched. The germline CDR1 and CDR2 sequences are LGHDT and YNNKEL (reference sequence). The CDR3 protein is CASRLRDRATEAFF. CDR3 in DNA: TGTGCCAGCAGACTACGGGACAGGGCTACTGAAGCTTTCTTT.

The gene calls are TRBV4-1 and TRBJ1-2, with 7 nucleotides matching TRBD1. The CDR3 is 16 residues long. The junction had 9 bases not matched to a gene; V was cut back by 3 bases and J by 2 bases. CDR1 and CDR2 from the germline V gene are MGHRA and YSYEKL. CDR3 in amino acids: CASSQLSRGQNYGYTF. CDR3 bases: TGCGCCAGCAGCCAGCTATCTAGGGGACAGAACTATGGCTACACCTTC.

The chain recombines TRBV19 with TRBJ1-2; D is ambiguous. The V gene's germline CDR1 is LNHDA and CDR2 SQIVND (reference sequence). V was pared by 5 bases and J by 4 bases, with 8 bases between. CDR3 length: 12 residues. CDR3 coding DNA: TGTGCCAGTAGTCCAGATCTCTATGGCTACACCTTC. Translated, it gives CASSPDLYGYTF.

This clone was counted a few times. The same CDR3 also results from other DNA sequences found in this sample. Here the CDR3 reads CASSRGTGYGYTF. The CDR3, as DNA: TGTGCCAGCAGTCGTGGGACAGGGTATGGCTACACCTTC. The rearrangement links TRBV6-5 to TRBJ1-2, with 9 bases fitting TRBD1. Germline CDR1 and CDR2: MNHEY and SVGAGI. With V trimmed by 5 bases and J by 5 bases, 3 bases remained unmatched. CDR3 length: 13 amino acids.